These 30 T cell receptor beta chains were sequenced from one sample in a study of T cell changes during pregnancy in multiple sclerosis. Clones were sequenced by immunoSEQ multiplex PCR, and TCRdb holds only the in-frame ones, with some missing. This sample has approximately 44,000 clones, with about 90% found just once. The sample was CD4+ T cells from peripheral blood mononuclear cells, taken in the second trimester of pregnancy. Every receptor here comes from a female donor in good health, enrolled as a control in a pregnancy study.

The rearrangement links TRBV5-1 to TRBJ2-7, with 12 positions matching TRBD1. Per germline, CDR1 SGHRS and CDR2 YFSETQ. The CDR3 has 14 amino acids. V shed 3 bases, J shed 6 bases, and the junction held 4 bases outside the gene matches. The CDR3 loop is CASSSGQGAGEQYF. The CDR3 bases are TGCGCCAGCAGCTCGGGACAGGGGGCTGGCGAGCAGTACTTC.

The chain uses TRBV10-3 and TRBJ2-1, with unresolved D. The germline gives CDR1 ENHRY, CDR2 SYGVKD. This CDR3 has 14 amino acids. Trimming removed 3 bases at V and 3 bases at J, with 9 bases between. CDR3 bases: TGTGCCATCAGTGAAACGGTTGACTACAATGAGCAGTTCTTC. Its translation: CAISETVDYNEQFF.

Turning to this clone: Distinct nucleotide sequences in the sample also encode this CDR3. This CDR3 reads CASSPPGQQDTEAFF. The CDR3 DNA reads as TGTGCCAGCTCACCACCGGGACAGCAGGACACTGAAGCTTTCTTT. V gene TRBV18 combines with J gene TRBJ1-1, with TRBD1 identical over 7 bases. CDR1 and CDR2 from the germline V gene are KGHSH and LQKENI. The CDR3 is 15 residues long. J lost 3 bases, V lost 0 bases, and 4 bases had no gene match.

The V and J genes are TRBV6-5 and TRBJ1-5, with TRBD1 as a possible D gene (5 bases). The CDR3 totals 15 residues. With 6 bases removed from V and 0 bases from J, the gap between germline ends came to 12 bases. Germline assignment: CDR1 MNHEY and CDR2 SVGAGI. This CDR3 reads CASSPGTYSNQPQHF. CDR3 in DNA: TGTGCCAGCAGCCCAGGGACTTATAGCAATCAGCCCCAGCATTTT.

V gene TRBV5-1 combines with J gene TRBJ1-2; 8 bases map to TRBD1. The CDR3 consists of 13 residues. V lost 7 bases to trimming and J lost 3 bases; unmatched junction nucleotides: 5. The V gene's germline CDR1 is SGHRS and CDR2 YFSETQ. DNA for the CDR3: TGCGCCAGCCGCGCGGACAGGGACTATGGCTACACCTTC. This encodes CASRADRDYGYTF.

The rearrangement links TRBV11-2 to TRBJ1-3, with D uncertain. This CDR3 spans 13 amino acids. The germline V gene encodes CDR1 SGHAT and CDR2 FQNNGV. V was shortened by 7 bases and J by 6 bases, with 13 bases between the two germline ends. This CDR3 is CASTPGAANTIYF. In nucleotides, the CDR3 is TGTGCCAGCACCCCGGGAGCGGCAAACACCATATATTTT.

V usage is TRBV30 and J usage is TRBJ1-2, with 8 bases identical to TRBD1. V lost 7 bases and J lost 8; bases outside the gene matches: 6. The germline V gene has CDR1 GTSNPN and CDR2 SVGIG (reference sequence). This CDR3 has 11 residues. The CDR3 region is CASTGAGGYTF. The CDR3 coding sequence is TGTGCCTCGACAGGGGCAGGCGGCTACACCTTC.

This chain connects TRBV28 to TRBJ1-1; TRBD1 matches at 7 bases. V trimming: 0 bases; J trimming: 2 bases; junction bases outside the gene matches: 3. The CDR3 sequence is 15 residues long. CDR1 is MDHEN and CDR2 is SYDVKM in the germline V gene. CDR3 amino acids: CASSLWGQRNTEAFF. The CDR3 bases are TGTGCCAGCAGTTTATGGGGACAGCGAAACACTGAAGCTTTCTTT.

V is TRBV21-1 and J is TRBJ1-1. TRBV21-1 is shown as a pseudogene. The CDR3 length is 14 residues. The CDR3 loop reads CASSNRGAATEAFF. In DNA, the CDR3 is TGTGCCAGCAGCAATCGGGGGGCGGCCACTGAAGCTTTCTTT.

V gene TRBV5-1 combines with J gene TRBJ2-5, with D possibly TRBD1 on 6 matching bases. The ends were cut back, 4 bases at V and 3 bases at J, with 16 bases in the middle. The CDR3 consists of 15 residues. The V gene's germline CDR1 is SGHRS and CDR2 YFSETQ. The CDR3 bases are TGCGCCAGCAGCCGCACAGGGAAGGGGGAAGAGACCCAGTACTTC. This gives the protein CASSRTGKGEETQYF.

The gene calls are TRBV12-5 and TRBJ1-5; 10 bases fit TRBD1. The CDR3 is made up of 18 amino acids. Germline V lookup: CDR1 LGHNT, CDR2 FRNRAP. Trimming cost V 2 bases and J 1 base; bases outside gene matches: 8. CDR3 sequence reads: CASGLRQGASVSNQPQHF. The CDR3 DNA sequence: TGTGCTAGTGGTTTGAGACAGGGGGCATCGGTAAGCAATCAGCCCCAGCATTTT.

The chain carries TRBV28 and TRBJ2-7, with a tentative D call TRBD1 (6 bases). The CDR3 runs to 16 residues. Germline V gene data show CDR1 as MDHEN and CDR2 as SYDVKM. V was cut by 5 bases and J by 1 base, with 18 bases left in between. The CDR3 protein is CASSPSGTTTSYEQYF. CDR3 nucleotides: TGTGCCAGCAGTCCGTCCGGGACAACGACTTCCTACGAGCAGTACTTC.

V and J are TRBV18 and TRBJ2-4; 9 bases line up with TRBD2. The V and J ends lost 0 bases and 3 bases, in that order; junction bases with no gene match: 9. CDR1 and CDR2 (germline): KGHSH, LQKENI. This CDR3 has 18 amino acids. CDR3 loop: CASSPPYAGGPVKNIQYF. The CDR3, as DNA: TGTGCCAGCTCACCACCGTACGCGGGAGGGCCGGTCAAAAACATTCAGTACTTC.

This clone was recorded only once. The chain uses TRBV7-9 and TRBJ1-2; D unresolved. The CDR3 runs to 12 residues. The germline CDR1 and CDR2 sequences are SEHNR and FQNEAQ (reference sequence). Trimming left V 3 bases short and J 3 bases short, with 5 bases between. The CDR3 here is CASSFRDYGYTF. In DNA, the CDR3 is TGTGCCAGCAGCTTTCGGGACTATGGCTACACCTTC.

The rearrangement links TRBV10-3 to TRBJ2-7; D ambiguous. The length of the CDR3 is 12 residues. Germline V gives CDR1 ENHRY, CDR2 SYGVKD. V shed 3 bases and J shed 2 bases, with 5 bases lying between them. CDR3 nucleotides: TGTGCCATCAGTGAAGAGGCCTACGAGCAGTACTTC. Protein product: CAISEEAYEQYF.

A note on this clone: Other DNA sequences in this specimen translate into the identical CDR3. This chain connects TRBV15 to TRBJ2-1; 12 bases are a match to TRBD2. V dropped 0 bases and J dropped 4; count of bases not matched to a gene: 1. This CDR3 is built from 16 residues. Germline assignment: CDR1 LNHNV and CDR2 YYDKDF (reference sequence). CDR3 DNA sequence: TGTGCCACCAGCAGAGACCTAGCGGGGGGGTACAATGAGCAGTTCTTC. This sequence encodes CATSRDLAGGYNEQFF.

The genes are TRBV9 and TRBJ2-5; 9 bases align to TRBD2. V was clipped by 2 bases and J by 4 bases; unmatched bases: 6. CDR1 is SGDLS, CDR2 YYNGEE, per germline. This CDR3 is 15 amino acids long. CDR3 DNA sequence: TGTGCCAGCAGCGTTGGCGGGGGGGCAGGAGAGACCCAGTACTTC. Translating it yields CASSVGGGAGETQYF.

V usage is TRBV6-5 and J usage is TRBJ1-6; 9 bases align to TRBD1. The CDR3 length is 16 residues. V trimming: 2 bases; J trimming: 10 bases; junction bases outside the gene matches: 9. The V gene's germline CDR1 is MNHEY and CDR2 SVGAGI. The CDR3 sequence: CASSYTGQGTRSPLHF. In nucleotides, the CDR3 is TGTGCCAGCAGTTACACAGGACAGGGGACGAGGTCACCCCTCCACTTT.

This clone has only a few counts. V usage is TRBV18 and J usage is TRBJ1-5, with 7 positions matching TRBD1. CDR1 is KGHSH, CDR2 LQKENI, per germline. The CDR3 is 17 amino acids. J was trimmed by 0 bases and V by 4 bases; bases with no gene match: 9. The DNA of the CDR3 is TGTGCCAGCTCACTCCGGGACAGCCTAGATAGCAATCAGCCCCAGCATTTT. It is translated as CASSLRDSLDSNQPQHF.

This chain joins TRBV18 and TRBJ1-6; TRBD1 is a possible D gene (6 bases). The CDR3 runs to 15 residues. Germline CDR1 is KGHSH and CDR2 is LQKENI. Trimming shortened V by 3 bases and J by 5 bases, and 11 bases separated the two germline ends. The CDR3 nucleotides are TGTGCCAGCTCACCCCAAGGGGGGGATAATTCACCCCTCCACTTT. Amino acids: CASSPQGGDNSPLHF.

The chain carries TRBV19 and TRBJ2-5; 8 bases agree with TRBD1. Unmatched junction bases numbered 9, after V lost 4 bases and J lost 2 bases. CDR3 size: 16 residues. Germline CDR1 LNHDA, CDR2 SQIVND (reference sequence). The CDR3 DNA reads TGTGCCAGTAGTAGGAATACAGGGGGAGGACAAGAGACCCAGTACTTC. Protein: CASSRNTGGGQETQYF.

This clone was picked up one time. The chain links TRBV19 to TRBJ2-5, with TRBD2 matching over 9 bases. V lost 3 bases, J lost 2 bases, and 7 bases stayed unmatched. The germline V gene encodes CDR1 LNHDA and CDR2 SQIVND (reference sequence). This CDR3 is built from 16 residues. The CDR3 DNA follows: TGTGCCAGTAGTATCGGCCTCCTAGCGGGGCAAGAGACCCAGTACTTC. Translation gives CASSIGLLAGQETQYF.

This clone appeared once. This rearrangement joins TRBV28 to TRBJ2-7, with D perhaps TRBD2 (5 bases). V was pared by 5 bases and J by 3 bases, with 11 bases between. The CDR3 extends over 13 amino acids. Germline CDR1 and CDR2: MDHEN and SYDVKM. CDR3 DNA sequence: TGTGCCAGCAGTCCTTCGGGGTTCTACGAGCAGTACTTC. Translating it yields CASSPSGFYEQYF.

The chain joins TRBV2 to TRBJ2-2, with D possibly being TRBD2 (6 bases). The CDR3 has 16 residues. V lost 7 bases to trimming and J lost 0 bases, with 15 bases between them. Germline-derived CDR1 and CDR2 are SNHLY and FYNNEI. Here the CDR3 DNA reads TGTGCCAGCAAGTTCGAGCGGGTCGCGAACACCGGGGAGCTGTTTTTT. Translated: CASKFERVANTGELFF.

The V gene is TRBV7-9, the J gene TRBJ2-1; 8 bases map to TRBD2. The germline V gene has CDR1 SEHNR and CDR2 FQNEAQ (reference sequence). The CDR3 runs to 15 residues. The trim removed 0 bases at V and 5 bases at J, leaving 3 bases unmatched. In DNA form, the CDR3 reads TGTGCCAGCAGCTTAGCGCTGCGGGGGGACAATGAGCAGTTCTTC. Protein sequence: CASSLALRGDNEQFF.

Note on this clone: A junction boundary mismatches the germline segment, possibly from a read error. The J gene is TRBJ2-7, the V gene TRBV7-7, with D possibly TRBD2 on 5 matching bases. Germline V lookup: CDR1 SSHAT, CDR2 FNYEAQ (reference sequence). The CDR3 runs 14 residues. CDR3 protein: CASSTDYPRGEQYF. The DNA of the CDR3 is TGTGCTAGCAGCACCGACTATCCCAGAGGAGAGCAGTACTTC.

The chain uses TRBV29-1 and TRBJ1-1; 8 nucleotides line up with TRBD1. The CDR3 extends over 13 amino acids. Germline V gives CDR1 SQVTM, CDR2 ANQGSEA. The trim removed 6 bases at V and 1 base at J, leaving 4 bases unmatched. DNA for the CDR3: TGCAGCGTGGACAGGGTCGGGAACACTGAAGCTTTCTTT. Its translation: CSVDRVGNTEAFF.

Here the CDR3 DNA reads TGTGCCAGCAGCTTACGGCGGGCGGGGAGTCAGGGAGGCTACACCTTC. Translation gives CASSLRRAGSQGGYTF. V is TRBV7-9 and J is TRBJ1-2; D might be TRBD1 (5 bases). V was pared by 2 bases and J by 8 bases, with 21 bases between. CDR1 is SEHNR, CDR2 FQNEAQ, per germline (reference sequence). The CDR3 consists of 16 residues.

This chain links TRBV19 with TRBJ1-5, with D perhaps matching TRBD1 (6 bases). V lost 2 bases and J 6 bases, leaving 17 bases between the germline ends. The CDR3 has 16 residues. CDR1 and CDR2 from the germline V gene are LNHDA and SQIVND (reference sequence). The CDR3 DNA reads TGTGCCAGTAGTATATCCCCAGGGGATGGCGGTCAGCCCCAGCATTTT. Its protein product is CASSISPGDGGQPQHF.

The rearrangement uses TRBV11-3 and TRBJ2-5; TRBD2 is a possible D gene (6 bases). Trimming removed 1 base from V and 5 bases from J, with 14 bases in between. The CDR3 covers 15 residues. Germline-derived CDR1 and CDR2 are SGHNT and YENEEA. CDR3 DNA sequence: TGTGCCAGCAGCTTAGGTCCAGGGAGGAGGGAGACCCAGTACTTC. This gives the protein CASSLGPGRRETQYF.